The following is a TCR beta chain sequence with its context. This clone is regarded as medium-sized (0.01 to 0.1%). Its antigen has not been determined. Qualities for individual bases were not recorded, and no much larger clone is one base off. To sequence the TCRbeta CDR3 region, genomic DNA was isolated from the sorted cells. TCRbeta CDR3 regions were sequenced using the immunoSEQ Assay. This immuneACCESS table, as held by TCRdb, lists in-frame sequences with V and J called but not all clones. Of the missing ones, under half trace to an unresolved V gene in checked studies; the others have no known cause. For this sample there are roughly 15,000 clones; 60% to 80% appear just once. The ten largest clones capture 35% to 45% of the sample. In the germline V gene, CDR1 corresponds to SGHRS and CDR2 to YFSETQ. There are 14 amino acids in the CDR3, from cysteine to phenylalanine inclusive. Just CDR3 DNA is preserved here, 42 bases in frame from base 1. Trimming costs V 0 bases and J 5 bases, and their ends lie 11 bases apart.

This sample was taken from a study of OX40 agonist ivuxolimab in advanced cancers. About the study as a whole: The costimulatory receptor OX40 (CD134) was targeted by ivuxolimab, a fully human IgG2 agonistic monoclonal antibody. The dose-escalation cohort was about 83% male with a mean age of around 62 years, ranging from about 20 to 80. The purpose of peripheral TCRbeta sequencing was to test whether ivuxolimab changed TCR sequence diversity and led to clonal T-cell expansion. The monotherapy dose-escalation portion (N of about 57 patients) of the phase I ivuxolimab trial is reported in the paper. Of the roughly 54 dose-escalation patients, hepatocellular carcinoma was present in 19, melanoma in around 15, renal cell carcinoma in 9 and head and neck cancer in 9. Prior anti-PD-1, anti-PD-L1 or anti-CTLA-4 therapy was permitted, and 40% to 50% of dose-escalation patients had received checkpoint inhibitors. Partial responses were achieved by three dose-escalation patients, of whom one had hepatocellular carcinoma and two had cutaneous melanoma. Intravenous ivuxolimab was administered to patients every 2 weeks at six dose levels: 0.01, 0.1, 0.3, 1.5, 3 and 10 mg/kg. Broader findings and caveats from the paper: At doses from 0.1 to 3.0 mg/kg, clonal expansion was seen in both CD4+ and CD8+ blood T cells between baseline and week 6. On average, CD8+ T cells showed more expanded clones than CD4+ T cells after ivuxolimab. Partial responders in the 0.1-3.0 mg/kg groups had among the lowest normalized peripheral clonal expansion, especially among CD8+ T cells. Which antigens the clonally expanded peripheral T cells were specific for was not determined. Low levels of normalized T-cell clonal expansion were also seen in some patients who did not respond.

Patients with a history of autoimmune disease or receiving systemic immunosuppression were excluded from the trial. Peripheral blood for TCR sequencing was collected from all dose cohorts at baseline, on cycle 4 day 1, and on cycle 7 day 1. The samples were taken from a phase I, first-in-human, multicenter, open-label dose-escalation trial of ivuxolimab. Adults with locally advanced or metastatic melanoma, renal cell carcinoma, hepatocellular carcinoma or head and neck squamous cell carcinoma were enrolled in the trial. Before TCR sequencing, CD4+ and CD8+ T cells were separately sorted from peripheral blood.

The TCR comes from an adult with an advanced solid tumor such as melanoma, head and neck, liver or kidney cancer. This receptor chain uses TRBV5-1 and TRBJ2-5; TRBD2 might be the D gene, on 5 matching bases. This specimen consisted of CD4+ or CD8+ T cells sorted from blood, obtained in a trial of the OX40 agonist ivuxolimab. DNA sequence: TGCGCCAGCAGCTTGGAGCCTAGCTGGGAGACCCAGTACTTC. Its protein reads: CASSLEPSWETQYF.